The present T cell receptor beta chain was sequenced within a study of cytomegalovirus exposure and HLA in healthy donors (dated by TCRdb to about 2017). A note on the overall study: According to an earlier analysis of several hundred of the donors, 200 million or so T cells yielded roughly 100 million unique TCR beta sequences and about 300 Gb of sequence data. An early release covering roughly 580 HLA-typed donors comprised roughly 300 gigabases of sequencing data and around 80 million unique TCR sequences. Among the roughly 400 genotyped donors, roughly 80% belonged to the genetic ancestry cluster associated with self-reported Caucasian donors. The study aimed to test whether cataloging public T cell receptors could reveal signatures of past pathogen exposure. The study used immunosequencing to profile the T cell repertoires of approximately 630 subjects and linked those repertoires to cytomegalovirus serostatus. Besides the first cohort of under 700 subjects, a separate validation cohort made up of 120 or so different subjects was used. To predict cytomegalovirus infection status, the study combined high-throughput TCR immunosequencing, statistical association of individual TCRs with disease status, and machine learning. To study patterns of TCR occurrence, a later analysis re-analyzed previously published TCR beta repertoires from under 750 donors and added high-resolution HLA genotyping. Rather than using new phenotypic data, the later analysis identified candidate immune exposures from TCR beta sequences and from how often those sequences occurred across donors. In an earlier analysis of several hundred of the donors, high-throughput TCR beta sequencing was used to judge whether each TCR beta V gene segment behaved as functional or pseudogenic. Alongside the repertoire data, information on donor age, sex, ethnicity and CMV serostatus was compiled. In a later genetic analysis, genome-wide SNP genotypes for 398 of the 666 donors were used, and that subset was treated as a discovery cohort. Every discovery cohort repertoire had been produced on one sequencing platform. Both class I and class II loci were covered by HLA typing, at four-digit resolution. Typing coverage differed by locus: A, B, C, DRB1 and DQB1 were typed in about 629-640 donors, DQA1 in roughly 500, DPA1 in some 610, and DPB1 in approximately 450. Several DR-DQ haplotypes were treated as single units for association and clustering because of strong linkage in the cohort. Among a few hundred genotyped donors of the cohort, an average of around 240,000 unique TCR beta nucleotide sequences were sequenced per donor, 15% to 20% of them non-productive.

In total, just over 650 healthy bone marrow donors made up the cohort. At the time of sampling, all cohort members were nominally healthy, though unrecorded immune exposures were likely present. The donor tested CMV seronegative and was one of the 352 seronegative cohort members. Each donor provided a peripheral blood sample, and peripheral blood mononuclear cells were used for TCR beta sequencing. The Qiagen DNeasy Blood Extraction Kit was used to extract genomic DNA from the blood cell samples. Study-wide findings and limitations: A few of the identified cytomegalovirus-associated TCR beta chains were confirmed in vitro to be specific for cytomegalovirus antigens. In both the original and validation cohorts, the classifier was reported to diagnose cytomegalovirus status with high specificity and sensitivity. A total of about 180 TCR beta chains were listed by the study as associated with cytomegalovirus. Several of the top co-occurrence clusters appeared to be linked to parvovirus B19, influenza, CMV and Epstein-Barr virus, according to a later analysis. A cluster of highly shared sequence variants was judged likely to represent a technical artifact of the sequencing pipeline. The authors suggested that the approach could potentially be generalized to other disease states and immunological phenotypes. An earlier analysis of several hundred of the donors showed that most TCR beta V segments appeared in productive rearrangements either about 87% or about 30% of the time, which broadly matched IMGT annotations. The presence/absence analyses assumed that sequencing depth was roughly uniform across donors, and that assumption may not be true. In this cohort, only TCR beta chains were sequenced, and detectable features were limited by the absence of alpha or paired-chain data. The earlier analysis of some 540 of the donors excluded 15 to 20 rarely observed V segments, including chromosome 9 orphons, because counts were too low. Compared with the 666-donor mean, donors in an Asian-associated ancestry cluster had fewer N-insertions in productive TCRs, according to a later genetic analysis. Because HLA typing was unavailable for some donors at each locus, only the typed subset was used in association tests. The 87-base-pair reads could not distinguish some IMGT-functional V segments, including TRBV6-2 and TRBV6-3, so those segments were excluded. For the cohort, immune exposure information was limited to CMV serostatus. When HLA alleles, especially DR and DQ, strongly co-occurred, TCR associations were difficult to assign to individual alleles. An association between a missense DCLRE1C variant and V-gene and J-gene trimming of TCR beta chains was found in a later genetic analysis and replicated in an independent cohort. In a later analysis, most CMV-associated TCR beta chains were found to appear HLA-restricted, with HLA associations seemingly driven largely by CMV exposure. A further reported finding was that TCR beta sequences accurately predicted the HLA-A and HLA-B alleles for most subjects in the first cohort. Compared with equally common non-associated chains, HLA-associated TCR beta chains in a later analysis were more clonally expanded and had lower generation probabilities. Correlated functional status among segregating V segments might reflect linkage disequilibrium, but an unknown experimental factor could not be ruled out. Specific HLA alleles were associated with 15,000 to 20,000 TCR beta sequences at a false discovery rate of 0.05 in a later analysis. In a later analysis, the rate of TCR association differed among HLA loci, with DRB1 alleles having the most associated TCRs and HLA-C alleles having the fewest. Most TCR sequences were observed very rarely across donors, whereas some public TCRs were present in many individuals.

The library was generated by the immunoSEQ multiplex PCR assay. For the multiplex PCR, a mixture combining 60 forward primers for TCR Vbeta segments and 13 reverse primers for TCR Jbeta segments was used. Amplification of the CDR3 region of rearranged TCR beta genes was performed with a multiplex PCR assay on genomic DNA. The Illumina HiSeq System was used to sequence the amplified TCR beta libraries as 87-base-pair reads. The study's processing was this. Across the 670 or so repertoires, a later analysis counted 80 million or so unique TCR beta chains, roughly 11 million of which were shared by at least two donors. To remove PCR and sequencing errors, raw reads were error-corrected and collapsed into unique sequences using a nearest-neighbor algorithm that merged closely related sequences. To assign V, D and J gene segments, CDR3 sequences were aligned to IMGT reference sequences. For a sequence to be retained, a match of at least six nucleotides was required to both a V gene segment and a J gene segment. Rearrangements were called productive when the CDR3 lacked stop codons and stayed in frame with V and J; all others were non-productive. CDR3 was defined by IMGT convention, running from the second conserved V-encoded cysteine to the conserved J-encoded phenylalanine. The earlier analysis of about 610 of the donors excluded sequences that lacked an unambiguous match to a single V gene segment. In an earlier analysis of 587 of the donors, a V segment was called functional when productive rearrangements were above 56.7%, and segregating when the standard deviation between donors exceeded 5%. A statistical classification framework was built to diagnose cytomegalovirus status from the catalog of TCR beta chain sequences. In a later analysis, V and J genes were assigned by comparing TCR nucleotide sequences against IMGT/GENE-DB human TR gene sequences. A later analysis assigned CDR3 sequences and most-parsimonious VDJ recombination scenarios with the TCRdist pipeline. In a later analysis, every TCR beta chain was defined by the combination of its CDR3 amino acid sequence and its V-gene family, and reads without a unique V-gene family were dropped. To address suspected cross-contamination and a sequencing artifact, a later analysis removed a few hundred highly shared, low-generation-probability nucleotide sequences. For each public chain, a later analysis derived a clonal expansion index from normalized ranks of inferred template counts within each repertoire. In a later analysis, generation probabilities were computed with a VDJ recombination model fitted to out-of-frame rearrangements, and the resulting probabilities were checked against IGoR. A later analysis scored TCR-TCR, TCR-HLA and TCR-CMV co-occurrence with hypergeometric tests, applying a repertoire-size bias correction to TCR pairs. To estimate false discovery rates, a later analysis permuted the HLA or CMV assignments 20 times. In a later analysis, co-occurring TCRs were grouped using DBSCAN, with TCRdist sequence similarity added in when clustering inside HLA-allele-positive subsets. Repertoires with fewer than 30,000 or more than 120,000 public chains were left out of co-occurrence clustering, as were five repertoires with anomalous nucleotide sharing. TCRdb's version of the immuneACCESS table is confined to in-frame rearrangements and falls short of the full clone set. An unresolved V gene accounts for under half of the shortfall where checked; the remainder is of unknown origin. Clone size and the V and J calls come from that table; the DNA yielded D and trimming. The sample table lists some 130,000 clones, nearly 80% of them with a count of one. Around 2.2% of the sample goes to the ten largest clones.

The CDR3 covers 15 residues, taking in both the cysteine and the phenylalanine. This entry keeps only the CDR3 DNA: 45 bases, framed from base 1. As encoded in the germline V gene (reference sequence), CDR1 is SEHNR while CDR2 is FQNEAQ. Relative to germline, V is 5 bases shorter and J is 2 bases shorter, with 13 bases between their ends. Comments on this clone: This clone's antigen is unknown. There are no base qualities to consult, and no much larger clone falls within one base. This same CDR3 is encoded by further DNA sequences in the sample.

The sequenced sample consisted of PBMCs. The sequence was obtained from a man aged 25-45 years in good health and CMV-seronegative. This chain joins TRBV7-9 to TRBJ1-3, with an unclear D gene assignment. CDR3 protein: CASSPNGSPGNTIYF. The DNA sequence reads TGTGCCAGCAGCCCCAACGGGAGTCCTGGAAACACCATATATTTT. Extended through the reference TRBV7-9 and TRBJ1-3 proteins, this CDR3 yields the full variable domain: DTGVSQNPRHKITKRGQNVTFRCDPISEHNRLYWYRQTLGQGPEFLTYFQNEAQLEKSRLLSDRFSAERPKGSFSTLEIQRTEQGDSAMYLCASSPNGSPGNTIYFGEGSWLTVV.